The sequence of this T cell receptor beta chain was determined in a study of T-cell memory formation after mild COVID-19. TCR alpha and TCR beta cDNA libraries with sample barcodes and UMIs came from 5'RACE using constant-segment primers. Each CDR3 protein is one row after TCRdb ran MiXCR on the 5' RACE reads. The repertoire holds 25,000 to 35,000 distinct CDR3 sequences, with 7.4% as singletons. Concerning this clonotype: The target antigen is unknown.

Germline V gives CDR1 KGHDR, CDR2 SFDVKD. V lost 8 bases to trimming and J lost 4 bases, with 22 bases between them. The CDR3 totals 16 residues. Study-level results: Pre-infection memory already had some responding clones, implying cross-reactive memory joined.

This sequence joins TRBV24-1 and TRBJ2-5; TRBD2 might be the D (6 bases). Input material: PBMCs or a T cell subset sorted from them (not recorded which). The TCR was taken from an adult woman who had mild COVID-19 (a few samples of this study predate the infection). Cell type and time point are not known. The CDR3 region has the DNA TGTGCCACCAACCAAGTTGGGGGACTGAGACTAGAGACCCAGTACTTC. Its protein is CATNQVGGLRLETQYF.